This record covers a single T cell receptor (beta chain). Its antigen remains unidentified. Here immunoSEQ multiplex PCR was the method, and the copy in TCRdb shows in-frame clones only, minus some. The sample shows 20,000 to 25,000 clones, approximately 81% of them seen only once. The data were taken from a study of T cells in localized non-small cell lung cancer. CDR1 and CDR2 from the germline V gene are LGHNA and YSLEER. The length of the CDR3 is 19 residues. V lost 3 bases and J lost 5; bases outside the gene matches: 17. Study outcomes and limitations: A raised T cell density in blood coincided with lengthier overall survival. Adjacent uninvolved lung tissue had the highest T cell clonality, exceeding tumor. In adjacent lung, a median roughly 60 of the top 100 tumor clones were found. Multi-region tumor sequencing was not done, so intratumor heterogeneity could not be excluded.

The J gene is TRBJ1-3, the V gene TRBV4-3, with 9 bases identical to TRBD1. This TCR was recovered from a woman aged 35-70 years with stage II squamous cell lung carcinoma. This specimen consisted of PBMCs, obtained before any cancer treatment. CDR3 DNA: TGCGCCAGCAGCCAGGATATTGTGGCGACAGGGGGATTGCGAAACACCATATATTTT. The encoded protein is CASSQDIVATGGLRNTIYF.